This T cell receptor (beta chain) was retrieved from a study of response to subunit inactivated influenza vaccine. CDR3 length: 15 amino acids. Germline values: CDR1 SGDLS, CDR2 YYNGEE. V trimming: 0 bases; J trimming: 5 bases; junction bases outside the gene matches: 4. TCRdb recomputed calls from the RT-PCR reads with MiXCR, one row per CDR3 protein. The sample contains approximately 170,000 distinct CDR3 sequences, about 12% of which appear only once. These data were likewise used in another study, on T cells expressing NK-cell markers. Turning to that study: Template switching by 5'RACE with UMIs generated the TCR beta cDNA. Roughly six donors showed dominant NKG2C+ clonotypes comprising roughly 1.0-7.0% of their CD8+ T cells. The CD3+CD56-NKG2C+ fraction of a handful of donors was likewise dominated by these clonotypes. The study left the HCMV specificity of expanded NKG2C+ T cell clones unresolved.

The sample consisted of CD8+ T cells sorted from PBMCs, taken about 13 days after vaccination. This chain connects TRBV9 to TRBJ2-5, with 10 positions matching TRBD2. The TCR sequence derives from a man aged 45-65 years who received an inactivated influenza vaccine. CDR3 in amino acids: CASSVGPSGSETQYF. The DNA of the CDR3 is TGTGCCAGCAGCGTAGGTCCTAGCGGGAGTGAGACCCAGTACTTC.